The next 24 T cell receptor beta chains were all read from a single sample in a study of blood T cell repertoires in COVID-19. Profiling relied on immunoSEQ multiplex PCR, and the TCRdb table lists in-frame clones only, not all of them. The sample records roughly 47,000 clones, roughly 87% being singletons. Sequenced material: peripheral blood. The receptors derive from a man in his sixties or seventies with active COVID-19.

The chain has TRBV27 and TRBJ2-1, with TRBD2 matching 11 bases. Germline lookup yields CDR1 MNHEY and CDR2 SMNVEV (reference sequence). The CDR3 contains 16 residues. V trimming: 4 bases; J trimming: 4 bases; junction bases outside the gene matches: 6. The CDR3 region has the DNA TGTGCCAGCAGTTATTTAGCGGGGGGGACTTACAATGAGCAGTTCTTC. It yields the protein CASSYLAGGTYNEQFF.

The chain employs TRBV20-1 and TRBJ1-1, with D possibly TRBD1 on 5 matching bases. From germline, CDR1 is DFQATT and CDR2 SNEGSKA (reference sequence). Trimming pared 3 bases from V and 4 bases from J, leaving 15 bases between. This CDR3 has 14 amino acids. The CDR3 is CSASPTGPSTEAFF. CDR3 nucleotide sequence: TGCAGTGCTAGTCCTACAGGCCCCAGCACTGAAGCTTTCTTT.

The genes are TRBV4-1 and TRBJ2-7; perhaps TRBD1 as D (6 bases). The V end was cut by 0 bases, the J end by 3 bases, with 12 bases between. CDR1 and CDR2 from the germline V gene are MGHRA and YSYEKL. The CDR3 is made up of 15 amino acids. DNA for the CDR3: TGCGCCAGCAGCCAAGATGCCGGACAGTTCTACGAGCAGTACTTC. This sequence encodes CASSQDAGQFYEQYF.

The CDR3 sequence is CASSGQGRGSGDIQYF. CDR3 coding DNA: TGTGCCAGCAGCGGACAGGGCCGTGGGTCTGGGGACATTCAGTACTTC. The chain uses TRBV6-6 and TRBJ2-4; TRBD1 matches at 8 bases. The V segment lost 6 bases and the J segment 8 bases; nucleotides outside the gene matches: 15. The CDR3 has 16 residues. Germline lookup yields CDR1 MNHNY and CDR2 SVGAGI (reference sequence).

This clone was seen only once. The chain has TRBV5-6 and TRBJ2-3, with 10 bases that match TRBD2. Unmatched junction bases numbered 13, after V lost 2 bases and J lost 4 bases. The CDR3 totals 18 residues. CDR1 is SGHDT and CDR2 is YYEEEE in the germline V gene. CDR3 amino acids: CASSFRDLAGGRADTQYF. CDR3 bases: TGTGCCAGCAGCTTCCGTGATTTAGCGGGGGGCAGGGCAGATACGCAGTATTTT.

This chain connects TRBV6-1 to TRBJ1-5; TRBD1 aligns across 8 bases. CDR1 and CDR2 from the germline V gene are MNHNS and SASEGT. CDR3 length: 15 residues. V lost 1 base to trimming and J lost 4 bases; unmatched junction nucleotides: 3. In DNA, the CDR3 is TGTGCCAGCAGTGAAGTGGGACAGGCGAATCAGCCCCAGCATTTT. Amino acid sequence: CASSEVGQANQPQHF.

This chain uses TRBV11-2 with TRBJ1-1, with D perhaps matching TRBD1 (5 bases). CDR1 and CDR2 from the germline V gene are SGHAT and FQNNGV. CDR3 size: 15 residues. The V end lost 5 bases, the J end lost 6 bases, and 19 bases lay between the germline ends. Here the CDR3 DNA reads TGTGCCAGCAGCATTAGAGGGGAGGGGACCCCTGAAGCTTTCTTT. Protein: CASSIRGEGTPEAFF.

V and J are TRBV5-1 and TRBJ2-1; maybe TRBD1 (7 bases). V lost 0 bases, J lost 8 bases, and 12 bases lay in between. The CDR3 has 14 amino acids. The germline CDR1 and CDR2 sequences are SGHRS and YFSETQ. The chain's CDR3 is CASSLVTGEDEQFF. The CDR3 region has the DNA TGCGCCAGCAGCTTGGTAACAGGGGAGGATGAGCAGTTCTTC.

CDR3 region: CASSSSRQRGGSDTQYF. In nucleotides, the CDR3 is TGTGCCAGCAGTTCCTCACGGCAGCGGGGGGGTTCAGATACGCAGTATTTT. The chain employs TRBV2 and TRBJ2-3; 10 bases align to TRBD2. Germline V gene data show CDR1 as SNHLY and CDR2 as FYNNEI. With V trimmed by 5 bases and J by 4 bases, 12 bases remained unmatched. This CDR3 comprises 17 residues. Variable domain in full (rest from reference TRBV2 and TRBJ2-3): EPEVTQTPSHQVTQMGQEVILRCVPISNHLYFYWYRQILGQKVEFLVSFYNNEISEKSEIFDDQFSVERPDGSNFTLKIRSTKLEDSAMYFCASSSSRQRGGSDTQYFGPGTRLTVL.

The chain uses TRBV24-1 and TRBJ2-5; 16 positions match TRBD2. V lost 4 bases and J lost 4; bases outside the gene matches: 5. Germline CDR1 reads KGHDR; CDR2 reads SFDVKD. The CDR3 is 17 residues long. The CDR3 DNA reads as TGTGCCACCAGTGACTCCGGGACTAGCGGGGGGGCAGAGACCCAGTACTTC. Its translation is CATSDSGTSGGAETQYF.

The chain carries TRBV19 and TRBJ1-5; D remains ambiguous. The CDR3 has 15 amino acids. Trimming took off 4 bases at V and 0 bases at J, with 10 bases between the two ends. CDR1 and CDR2 (germline): LNHDA, SQIVND (reference sequence). DNA of the CDR3: TGTGCCAGTAGTAAAAGACGGGATAGCAATCAGCCCCAGCATTTT. Translating gives CASSKRRDSNQPQHF.

This rearrangement joins TRBV7-2 to TRBJ1-1, with TRBD1 as a possible D gene (5 bases). V was pared by 5 bases and J by 3 bases, with 16 bases between. Per germline, CDR1 SGHTA and CDR2 FQGNSA. This CDR3 has 15 residues. The CDR3 region is CASSTRHAGDTEAFF. CDR3 DNA sequence: TGTGCCAGCAGCACCCGCCATGCGGGGGACACTGAAGCTTTCTTT.

This clone was recorded a few times. This rearrangement joins TRBV24-1 to TRBJ2-2, with a possible D match to TRBD1 (6 bases). The V end was cut by 2 bases, the J end by 1 base, with 10 bases between. The CDR3 is 16 residues long. Germline-derived CDR1 and CDR2 are KGHDR and SFDVKD. Here the CDR3 reads CATSDSKTGNTGELFF. The CDR3 nucleotides are TGTGCCACCAGTGATTCTAAGACAGGGAACACCGGGGAGCTGTTTTTT.

The chain uses TRBV5-6 and TRBJ1-1; 7 bases line up with TRBD1. V was clipped by 1 base and J by 5 bases; unmatched bases: 5. CDR3 length: 14 residues. Per germline, CDR1 SGHDT and CDR2 YYEEEE. CDR3 DNA sequence: TGTGCCAGCAGCTTGTTTCAGGGGGTAACTGAAGCTTTCTTT. The encoded protein is CASSLFQGVTEAFF.

The chain employs TRBV6-2 or TRBV6-3 and TRBJ2-7, with 10 bases that match TRBD1. The germline V gene has CDR1 MNHEY and CDR2 SVGEGT. The CDR3 runs to 14 residues. The V segment lost 6 bases and the J segment 3 bases; nucleotides outside the gene matches: 5. The CDR3 is CASSGTGAFYEQYF. The CDR3 region has the DNA TGTGCCAGCAGCGGGACAGGGGCATTCTACGAGCAGTACTTC.

The CDR3 DNA reads as TGTGCCAGCAGCTTTGCGGGGATGTATAGCAATCAGCCCCAGCATTTT. It specifies CASSFAGMYSNQPQHF. This chain connects TRBV5-6 to TRBJ1-5; D is undetermined. CDR1 is SGHDT, CDR2 YYEEEE, per germline. The germline V and J ends were trimmed by 2 bases and 0 bases, with 12 bases remaining between them. CDR3 length equals 16 residues.

The chain has TRBV5-4 and TRBJ2-7; the match to TRBD2 covers 7 bases. In germline, CDR1 is SGHNT, CDR2 YYREEE (reference sequence). The CDR3 loop spans 14 amino acids. Unmatched junction bases numbered 8, after V lost 6 bases and J lost 2 bases. The CDR3 sequence is CASTSGRAPYEQYF. The CDR3 coding sequence is TGTGCCAGCACCTCGGGGAGGGCCCCCTACGAGCAGTACTTC.

This clone was recorded once. The chain carries TRBV18 and TRBJ2-2, with 9 nucleotides matching TRBD1. V was pared by 7 bases and J by 3 bases, with 6 bases of the junction left unmatched. CDR1 is KGHSH and CDR2 is LQKENI in the germline V gene. This CDR3 is 15 amino acids long. CDR3 DNA: TGTGCCAGCTGCGCCGGGACAGGGTACACCGGGGAGCTGTTTTTT. This sequence encodes CASCAGTGYTGELFF.

The CDR3 reads CASSLERAGANVLTF. The CDR3 nucleotides are TGTGCCAGCAGCTTAGAGCGGGCTGGGGCCAACGTCCTGACTTTC. V gene TRBV11-2 combines with J gene TRBJ2-6; the D gene is possibly TRBD2 (5 bases). Germline-derived CDR1 and CDR2 are SGHAT and FQNNGV. The CDR3 sequence is 15 residues long. Trimming took 0 bases from V and 2 from J, leaving 5 bases between them.

CDR3 coding DNA: TGTGCCATCAGGGGTGACATCTCTGGAAACACCATATATTTT. It encodes CAIRGDISGNTIYF. The chain links TRBV10-3 to TRBJ1-3, with D uncertain. CDR3 size: 14 residues. V was pared by 6 bases and J by 0 bases, with 9 bases between. Per the germline V gene, CDR1 is ENHRY and CDR2 is SYGVKD.

The J gene is TRBJ2-7, the V gene TRBV5-4; 8 nucleotides line up with TRBD2. With V trimmed by 1 base and J by 4 bases, 7 bases remained unmatched. Germline V lookup: CDR1 SGHNT, CDR2 YYREEE (reference sequence). The length of the CDR3 is 15 residues. The CDR3 loop is CASSLRKAGAYEQYF. Written as DNA, the CDR3 is TGTGCCAGCAGCTTGAGGAAAGCGGGGGCTTACGAGCAGTACTTC.

The V and J genes are TRBV5-1 and TRBJ1-5, with 7 bases fitting TRBD1. The CDR3 spans 14 residues. Germline values: CDR1 SGHRS, CDR2 YFSETQ. J was trimmed by 6 bases and V by 4 bases; bases with no gene match: 7. This CDR3 reads CASSLLTGTQPQHF. As DNA, the CDR3 is TGCGCCAGCAGCCTACTGACAGGGACTCAGCCCCAGCATTTT.

J is TRBJ1-1 and V is TRBV4-3, with TRBD1 as a possible D gene (5 bases). V was pared by 0 bases and J by 0 bases, with 11 bases between. The germline V gene encodes CDR1 LGHNA and CDR2 YSLEER. This CDR3 contains 16 residues. The DNA of the CDR3 is TGCGCCAGCAGCCAAGATAACGGCAGGGTGAACACTGAAGCTTTCTTT. Translating it yields CASSQDNGRVNTEAFF.

This clone was observed a single time. V usage is TRBV6-4 and J usage is TRBJ2-5; 9 bases agree with TRBD2. Trimming took 7 bases from V and 3 from J; bases not matched to a gene: 9. Germline V lookup: CDR1 MRHNA, CDR2 SNTAGT. The CDR3 loop spans 15 amino acids. The DNA for the CDR3 is TGTGCCAGCACCGGCATGGCGGGGGGGAAAGAGACCCAGTACTTC. Its translation: CASTGMAGGKETQYF.